This T cell receptor (beta chain) came from a study of cytotoxic CD8 clonotypes in ibrutinib-treated CLL. Turning to the study itself: Under twelve relapsed/refractory, some 14 treatment-naive; around 18 IGHV unmutated. Study outcomes and limitations: Clonality was higher at ibrutinib response and returned toward baseline at progression.

This CDR3 is 11 amino acids long. Trimming took 9 bases from V and 4 from J, leaving 9 bases between them. Germline V gene data show CDR1 as LNHDA and CDR2 as SQIVND (reference sequence). Sequencing used immunoSEQ multiplex PCR; TCRdb keeps in-frame clones, though not all of them. The sample carries 150,000 to 200,000 clones, about 88% recorded once. In regard to this clone: No antigen is known for it.

The chain is built from TRBV19 and TRBJ2-5; no clear D. Sequenced here: PBMCs, sampled at disease progression, from a patient treated with ibrutinib. This receptor was identified in a human donor with chronic lymphocytic leukemia. The CDR3 spells CASSLRETQYF. CDR3 in DNA: TGTGCCAGCAGCTTGAGAGAGACCCAGTACTTC.